These 5 T cell receptor beta chains originate from one sample sequenced in a study of blood T cell repertoires in COVID-19. Data came from immunoSEQ multiplex PCR; TCRdb stores just in-frame clones and leaves some out. The table records approximately 170,000 clones, about four fifths of them present only once. The sequenced material came from peripheral blood. The receptors come from a woman aged 80 or older with acute or convalescent COVID-19.

The J gene is TRBJ1-5, the V gene TRBV6-6; D gene uncertain. Germline CDR1 MNHNY, CDR2 SVGAGI (reference sequence). The V and J ends lost 0 bases and 4 bases respectively, with 7 bases between them. CDR3 length equals 14 residues. The CDR3 DNA reads as TGTGCCAGCAGTTACTCGAACCTAAATCAGCCCCAGCATTTT. This translates into CASSYSNLNQPQHF.

The CDR3 region is CASSPGGTGINYGYTF. The CDR3 DNA reads TGTGCCAGCAGCCCCGGAGGGACAGGGATTAACTATGGCTACACCTTC. The chain employs TRBV5-5 and TRBJ1-2; 9 nucleotides match TRBD1. CDR3 size: 16 residues. Trimming cost V 4 bases and J 1 base; bases outside gene matches: 8. The germline CDR1 and CDR2 sequences are SGHKS and YYEKEE (reference sequence).

This sequence joins TRBV5-1 and TRBJ2-1, with TRBD2 matching 10 bases. Per the germline V gene, CDR1 is SGHRS and CDR2 is YFSETQ. The V and J ends lost 4 bases and 4 bases, in that order; junction bases with no gene match: 8. This CDR3 spans 16 amino acids. The CDR3 coding sequence is TGCGCCAGCAGCCGAGTCGGACTAGCGGAGTACAATGAGCAGTTCTTC. It is translated as CASSRVGLAEYNEQFF.

V gene TRBV6-5 combines with J gene TRBJ1-2, with D possibly being TRBD1 (5 bases). Germline assignment: CDR1 MNHEY and CDR2 SVGAGI. The CDR3 length is 13 residues. V was trimmed by 2 bases and J by 8 bases, leaving 12 bases between them. The CDR3 sequence: CASSYSGAWGYTF. CDR3 coding DNA: TGTGCCAGCAGTTACAGTGGGGCCTGGGGCTACACCTTC.

The chain combines TRBV4-3 with TRBJ2-7, with unresolved D. Germline CDR1 LGHNA, CDR2 YSLEER. The germline V and J ends were trimmed by 8 bases and 3 bases, with 17 bases remaining between them. The CDR3 is made up of 14 amino acids. Here the CDR3 DNA reads TGCGCCAGCCCCCCCGCTAAAATAAGCTACGAGCAGTACTTC. This sequence encodes CASPPAKISYEQYF.